These 3 T cell receptor beta chains originate from one sample sequenced in a study of cytotoxic CD8 clonotypes in ibrutinib-treated CLL. Some clones are missing from TCRdb's copy, which holds only in-frame ones; the method was immunoSEQ multiplex PCR. The profile shows some 150,000 clones, approximately 80% of them singletons. The sequencing used PBMCs, collected after 36 months of ibrutinib treatment. These receptors originate from a human donor with chronic lymphocytic leukemia.

The V call is TRBV6-5, the J call TRBJ2-7; D is undetermined. Germline CDR1 and CDR2: MNHEY and SVGAGI. Trimming stripped 4 bases from V and 3 bases from J, with 13 bases between. CDR3 size: 14 residues. The CDR3 loop reads CASSSYSGIYEQYF. In DNA form, the CDR3 reads TGTGCCAGCAGTTCTTATAGTGGGATCTACGAGCAGTACTTC.

The table lists this clone with a few counts. The V call is TRBV5-1, the J call TRBJ2-7; 12 nucleotides align to TRBD2. The V segment lost 3 bases and the J segment 7 bases; nucleotides outside the gene matches: 2. Germline V gives CDR1 SGHRS, CDR2 YFSETQ. CDR3 length equals 13 residues. This CDR3 reads CASSSLAGGEQYF. The CDR3 DNA follows: TGCGCCAGCAGCTCACTAGCGGGGGGTGAGCAGTACTTC.

This clone was detected only once. V usage is TRBV7-2 and J usage is TRBJ2-7, with D uncertain. The CDR3 extends over 15 amino acids. CDR1 is SGHTA and CDR2 is FQGNSA in the germline V gene. Trimming removed 1 base from V and 4 bases from J, with 14 bases in between. CDR3 coding DNA: TGTGCCAGCAGCTTAGACCGCGCTAGTTTTTACGAGCAGTACTTC. Protein sequence: CASSLDRASFYEQYF.